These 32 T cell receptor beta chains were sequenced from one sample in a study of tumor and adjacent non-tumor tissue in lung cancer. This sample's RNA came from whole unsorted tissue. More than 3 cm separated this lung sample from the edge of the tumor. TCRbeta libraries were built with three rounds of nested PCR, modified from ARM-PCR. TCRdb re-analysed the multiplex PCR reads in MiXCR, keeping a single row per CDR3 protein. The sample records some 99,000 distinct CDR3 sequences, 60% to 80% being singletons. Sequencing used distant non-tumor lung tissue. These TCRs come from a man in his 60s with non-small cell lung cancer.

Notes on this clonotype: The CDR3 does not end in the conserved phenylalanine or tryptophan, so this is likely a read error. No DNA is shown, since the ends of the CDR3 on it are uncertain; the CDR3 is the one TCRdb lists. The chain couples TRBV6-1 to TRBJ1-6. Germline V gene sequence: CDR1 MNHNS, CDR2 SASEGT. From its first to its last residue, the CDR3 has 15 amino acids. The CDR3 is CANRNGNRLNSPLHL.

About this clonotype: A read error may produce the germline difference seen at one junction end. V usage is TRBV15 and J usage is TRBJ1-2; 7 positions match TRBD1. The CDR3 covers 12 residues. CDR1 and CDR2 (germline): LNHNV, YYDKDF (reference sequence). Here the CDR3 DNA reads TGTGCCACCAACAGAGACAGGGCTGGCTACACCTTC. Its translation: CATNRDRAGYTF. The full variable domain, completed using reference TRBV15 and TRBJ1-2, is DAMVIQNPRYQVTQFGKPVTLSCSQTLNHNVMYWYQQKSSQAPKLLFHYYDKDFNNEADTPDNFQSRRPNTSFCFLDIRSPGLGDTAMYLCATNRDRAGYTFGSGTRLTVV.

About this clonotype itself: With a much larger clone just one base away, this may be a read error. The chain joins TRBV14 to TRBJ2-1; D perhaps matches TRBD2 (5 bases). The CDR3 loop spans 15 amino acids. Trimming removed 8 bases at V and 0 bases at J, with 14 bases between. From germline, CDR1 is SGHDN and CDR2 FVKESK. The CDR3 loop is CASGSVGFSYNEQFF. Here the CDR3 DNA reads TGTGCCAGCGGTAGCGTGGGATTCTCCTACAATGAGCAGTTCTTC.

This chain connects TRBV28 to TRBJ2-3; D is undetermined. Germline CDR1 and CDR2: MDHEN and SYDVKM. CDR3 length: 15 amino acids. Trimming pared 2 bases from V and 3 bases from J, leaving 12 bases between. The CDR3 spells CASSLVAERTDTQYF. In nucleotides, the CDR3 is TGTGCCAGCAGTTTAGTTGCGGAGAGGACAGATACGCAGTATTTT.

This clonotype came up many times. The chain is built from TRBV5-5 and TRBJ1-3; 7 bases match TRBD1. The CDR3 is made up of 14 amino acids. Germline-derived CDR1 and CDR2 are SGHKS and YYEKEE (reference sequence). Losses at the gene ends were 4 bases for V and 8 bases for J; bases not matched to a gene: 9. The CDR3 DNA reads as TGTGCCAGCAGCGACAAACAGGGGTTGCACACCATATATTTT. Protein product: CASSDKQGLHTIYF.

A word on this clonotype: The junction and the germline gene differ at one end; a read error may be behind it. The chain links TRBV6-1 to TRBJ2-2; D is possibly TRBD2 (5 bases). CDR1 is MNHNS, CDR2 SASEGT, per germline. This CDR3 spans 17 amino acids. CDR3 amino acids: CASRDASYPANTGELFF. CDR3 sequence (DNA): TGTGCCAGCAGGGACGCCAGCTATCCCGCGAACACCGGGGAGCTATTTTTT.

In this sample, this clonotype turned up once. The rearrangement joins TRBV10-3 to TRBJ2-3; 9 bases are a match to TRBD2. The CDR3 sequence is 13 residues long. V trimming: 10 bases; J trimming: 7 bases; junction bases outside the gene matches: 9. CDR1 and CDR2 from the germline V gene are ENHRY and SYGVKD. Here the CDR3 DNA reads TGTGCCACTTTAGCGGGAGTCGCAAATACGCAGTATTTT. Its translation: CATLAGVANTQYF.

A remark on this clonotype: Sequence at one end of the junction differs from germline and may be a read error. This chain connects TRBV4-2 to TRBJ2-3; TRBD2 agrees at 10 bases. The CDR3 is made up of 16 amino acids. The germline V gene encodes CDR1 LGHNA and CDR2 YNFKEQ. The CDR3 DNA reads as TGTGCCAGCAACCCTACTAGCGGGGCTAGCACAGACACGCAGTATTTT. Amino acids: CASNPTSGASTDTQYF.

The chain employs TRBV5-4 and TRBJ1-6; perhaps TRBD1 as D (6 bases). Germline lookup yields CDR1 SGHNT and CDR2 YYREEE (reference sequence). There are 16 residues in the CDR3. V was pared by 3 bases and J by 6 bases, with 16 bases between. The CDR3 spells CASSYLPGHLNSPLHF. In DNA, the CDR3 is TGTGCCAGCAGCTACTTACCGGGACACCTTAATTCACCCCTCCACTTT.

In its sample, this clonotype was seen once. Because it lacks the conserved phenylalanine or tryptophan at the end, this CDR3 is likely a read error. The CDR3 is CASNLVPPGGETQYL. CDR3 nucleotides: TGTGCCAGCAACTTGGTCCCCCCAGGAGGAGAGACCCAGTACTTA. The chain carries TRBV11-2 and TRBJ2-5; tentatively, D is TRBD2 (5 bases). This CDR3 comprises 15 residues. Germline assignment: CDR1 SGHAT and CDR2 FQNNGV. The V gene lost 7 bases and the J gene lost 4 bases, with 19 bases spanning the gap.

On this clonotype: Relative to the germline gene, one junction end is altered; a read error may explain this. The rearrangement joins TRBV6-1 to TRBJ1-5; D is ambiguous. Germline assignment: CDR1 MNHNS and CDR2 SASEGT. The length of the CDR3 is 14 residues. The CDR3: CASSERAANQPRHF. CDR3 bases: TGTGCCAGCAGTGAACGCGCGGCTAATCAGCCCCGGCATTTT.

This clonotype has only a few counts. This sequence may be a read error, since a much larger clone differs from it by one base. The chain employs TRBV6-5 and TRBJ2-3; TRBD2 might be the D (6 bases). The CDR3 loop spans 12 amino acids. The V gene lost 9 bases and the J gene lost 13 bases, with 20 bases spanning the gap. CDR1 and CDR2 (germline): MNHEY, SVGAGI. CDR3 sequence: CARRLGLGMEYF. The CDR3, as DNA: TGTGCCAGGAGGCTGGGACTGGGAATGGAGTATTTT.

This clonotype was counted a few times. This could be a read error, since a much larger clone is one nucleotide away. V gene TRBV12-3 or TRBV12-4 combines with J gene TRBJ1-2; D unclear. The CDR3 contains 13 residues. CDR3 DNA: TGTGTCAGCAGTTTAAAAGGGATAGGCGGCTACACCTTC. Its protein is CVSSLKGIGGYTF.

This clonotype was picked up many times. CDR3 nucleotides: TGTGCCAGCGTCTTGGACAGGGGAAATGGCTACACCTTC. It encodes CASVLDRGNGYTF. The genes are TRBV7-9 and TRBJ1-2; 9 bases match TRBD1. This CDR3 comprises 13 residues. CDR1 and CDR2 from the germline V gene are SEHNR and FQNEAQ (reference sequence). V shed 8 bases, J shed 6 bases, and the junction held 7 bases outside the gene matches.

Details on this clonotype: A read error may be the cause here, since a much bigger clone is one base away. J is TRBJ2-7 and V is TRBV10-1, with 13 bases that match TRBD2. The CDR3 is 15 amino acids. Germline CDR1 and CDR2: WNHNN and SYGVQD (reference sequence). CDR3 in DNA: TGCGCCAGCAGCCTGAGACTAGCGGGGGGTTACGAGCGGTACTTC. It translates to CASSLRLAGGYERYF.

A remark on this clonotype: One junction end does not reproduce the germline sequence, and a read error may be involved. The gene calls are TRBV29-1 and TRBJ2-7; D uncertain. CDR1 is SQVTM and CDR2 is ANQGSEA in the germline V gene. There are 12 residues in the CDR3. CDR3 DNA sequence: TGCAGCGTGGCGGCGAGCTCCTACGAGCAGTATTTC. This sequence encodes CSVAASSYEQYF.

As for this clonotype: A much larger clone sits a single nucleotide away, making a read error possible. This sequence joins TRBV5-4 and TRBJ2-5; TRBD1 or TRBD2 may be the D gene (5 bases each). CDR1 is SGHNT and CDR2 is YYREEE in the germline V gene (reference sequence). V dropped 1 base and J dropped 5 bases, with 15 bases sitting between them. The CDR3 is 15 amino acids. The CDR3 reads CASSLMGSGHETQYF. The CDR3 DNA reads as TGTGCCAGCAGCTTGATGGGTTCGGGGCACGAGACCCAGTACTTC.

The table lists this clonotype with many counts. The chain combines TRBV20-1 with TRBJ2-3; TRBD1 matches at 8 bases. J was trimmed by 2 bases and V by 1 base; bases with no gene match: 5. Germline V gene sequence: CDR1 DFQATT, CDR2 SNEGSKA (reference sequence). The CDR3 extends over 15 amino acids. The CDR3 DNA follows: TGCAGTGCTAGAGCTGGACAGGGACCCACAGATACGCAGTATTTT. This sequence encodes CSARAGQGPTDTQYF.

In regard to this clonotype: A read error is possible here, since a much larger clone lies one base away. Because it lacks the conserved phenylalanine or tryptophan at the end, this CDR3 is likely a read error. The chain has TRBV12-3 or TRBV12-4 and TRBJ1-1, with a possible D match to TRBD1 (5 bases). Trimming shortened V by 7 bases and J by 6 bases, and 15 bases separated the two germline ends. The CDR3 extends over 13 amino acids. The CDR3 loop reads CASTPHGTSEAFV. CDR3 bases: TGTGCCAGCACACCCCATGGGACTTCTGAAGCTTTCGTT.

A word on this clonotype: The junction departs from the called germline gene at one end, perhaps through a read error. The CDR3: CTSSDYPSSFGDQPQHF. CDR3 nucleotide sequence: TGTACCAGCAGCGATTATCCTTCGTCCTTTGGTGATCAGCCCCAGCATTTT. V and J are TRBV5-5 and TRBJ1-5; D gene ambiguous. The germline gives CDR1 SGHKS, CDR2 YYEKEE (reference sequence). CDR3 length equals 17 residues. Full variable domain (outside the CDR3, taken from reference TRBV5-5 and TRBJ1-5): DAGVTQSPTHLIKTRGQQVTLRCSPISGHKSVSWYQQVLGQGPQFIFQYYEKEERGRGNFPDRFSARQFPNYSSELNVNALLLGDSALYLCTSSDYPSSFGDQPQHFGDGTRLSIL.

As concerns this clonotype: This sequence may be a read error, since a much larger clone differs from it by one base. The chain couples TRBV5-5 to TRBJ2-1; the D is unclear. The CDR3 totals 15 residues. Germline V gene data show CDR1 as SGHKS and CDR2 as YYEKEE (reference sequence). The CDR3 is CAGSYTGRQHNERFF. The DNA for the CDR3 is TGTGCCGGCAGCTACACTGGACGGCAACACAATGAGCGGTTCTTC.

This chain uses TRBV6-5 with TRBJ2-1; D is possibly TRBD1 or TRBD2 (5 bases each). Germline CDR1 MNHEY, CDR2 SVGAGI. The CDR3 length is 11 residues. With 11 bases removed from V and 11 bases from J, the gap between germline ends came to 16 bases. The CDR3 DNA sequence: TGTGCCCGAGGGGTATGGGATAAGCAGTTCTTC. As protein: CARGVWDKQFF.

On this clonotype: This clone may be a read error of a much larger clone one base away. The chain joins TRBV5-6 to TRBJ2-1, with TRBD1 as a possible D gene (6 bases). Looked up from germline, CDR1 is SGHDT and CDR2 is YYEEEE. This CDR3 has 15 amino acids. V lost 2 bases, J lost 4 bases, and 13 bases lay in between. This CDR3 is CASSFLGARYNEQFF. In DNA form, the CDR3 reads TGTGCCAGCAGCTTTCTGGGGGCGAGATACAATGAGCAGTTCTTC.

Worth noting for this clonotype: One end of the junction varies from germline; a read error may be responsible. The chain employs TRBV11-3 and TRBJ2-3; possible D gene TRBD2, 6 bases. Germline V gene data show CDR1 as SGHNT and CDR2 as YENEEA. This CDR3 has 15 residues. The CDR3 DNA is TGTGCCAGCGGCTTTATGCGGGGAAGCACAGATACGCTGTATTTT. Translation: CASGFMRGSTDTLYF.

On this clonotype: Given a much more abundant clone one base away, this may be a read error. The chain's CDR3 is CASNVDSYEQYF. The CDR3, as DNA: TGTGCCAGCAACGTGGACAGCTACGAGCAGTACTTC. The V and J genes are TRBV5-4 and TRBJ2-7, with D perhaps matching TRBD1 (6 bases). Trimming left V 6 bases short and J 3 bases short, with 10 bases between. Germline CDR1 and CDR2: SGHNT and YYREEE (reference sequence). CDR3 length equals 12 residues.

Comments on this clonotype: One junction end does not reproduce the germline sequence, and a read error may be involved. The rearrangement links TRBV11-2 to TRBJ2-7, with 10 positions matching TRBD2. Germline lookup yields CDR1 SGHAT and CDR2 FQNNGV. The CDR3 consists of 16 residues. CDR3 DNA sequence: TGTGCCAGCGGCTTAGATCTAACTAGCGGGAAGTACGTGCAGTACTTC. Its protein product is CASGLDLTSGKYVQYF.

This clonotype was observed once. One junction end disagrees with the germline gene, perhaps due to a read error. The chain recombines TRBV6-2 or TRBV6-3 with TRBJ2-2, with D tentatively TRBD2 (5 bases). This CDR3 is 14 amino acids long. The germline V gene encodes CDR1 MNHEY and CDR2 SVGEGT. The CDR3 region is CASTSSENTGELLF. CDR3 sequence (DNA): TGTGCCAGCACTTCATCGGAAAACACCGGGGAGTTGTTATTT.

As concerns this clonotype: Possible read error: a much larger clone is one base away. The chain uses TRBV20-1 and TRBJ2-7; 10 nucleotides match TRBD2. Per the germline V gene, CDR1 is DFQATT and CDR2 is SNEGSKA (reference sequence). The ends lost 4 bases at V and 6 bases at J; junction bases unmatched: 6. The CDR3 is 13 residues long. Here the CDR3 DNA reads TGCAGTGCTAAACTAGCGGGGACCAGCGAGCAGTACTTC. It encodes CSAKLAGTSEQYF.

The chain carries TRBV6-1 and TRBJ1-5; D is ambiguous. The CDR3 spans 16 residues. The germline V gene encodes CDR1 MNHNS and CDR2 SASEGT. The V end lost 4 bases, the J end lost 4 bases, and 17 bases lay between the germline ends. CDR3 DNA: TGTGCCAGCAGTGGCGGGGTGAGGTTGGGGAATCAGCCCCAGCATTTT. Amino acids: CASSGGVRLGNQPQHF.

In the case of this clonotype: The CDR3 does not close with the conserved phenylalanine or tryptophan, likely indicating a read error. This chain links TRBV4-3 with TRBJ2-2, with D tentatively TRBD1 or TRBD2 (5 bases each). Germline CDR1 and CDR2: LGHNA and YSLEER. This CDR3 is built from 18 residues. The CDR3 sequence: CASSQDSRGRANTGELFL. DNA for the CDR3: TGCGCCAGCAGTCAAGATTCTCGGGGACGAGCGAACACCGGGGAGCTGTTTTTA.

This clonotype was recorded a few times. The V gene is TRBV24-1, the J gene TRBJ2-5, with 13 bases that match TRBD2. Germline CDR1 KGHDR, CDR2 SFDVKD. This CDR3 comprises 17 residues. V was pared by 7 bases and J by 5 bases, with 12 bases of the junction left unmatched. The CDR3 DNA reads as TGTGCCACCAGCGCATTTACGACTAGCGGGAGGAGGGAGACCCAGTACTTC. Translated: CATSAFTTSGRRETQYF.

In nucleotides, the CDR3 is TGTGCCAGTAGAACATCGACGGGACAGGGGAACCAAGAGACCCAGTACTTC. It translates to CASRTSTGQGNQETQYF. The V gene is TRBV6-2 or TRBV6-3, the J gene TRBJ2-5, with 10 bases identical to TRBD1. From germline, CDR1 is MNHEY and CDR2 SVGEGT. The ends lost 9 bases at V and 0 bases at J; junction bases unmatched: 13. CDR3 length: 17 residues.